This TCR beta chain was identified in a study of T-cell reconstitution after alpha-beta-depleted transplantation in children (dated by TCRdb to the mid-2010s). In terms of the full investigation: Using TCR repertoire profiling, the study followed T-cell immune reconstitution in a quantitative way in children after TCRalphabeta/CD19-depleted allogeneic hematopoietic cell transplantation. General study outcomes and caveats: The apparently early recovery of alphabetaT-cell counts about two months after transplant reportedly depended on only several hundred rapidly expanded clones that came from non-depleted graft cells. In some patients, the high TCRbeta diversity seen at day 60 was put down to recipient T cells and intrathymic progenitors that had survived conditioning. Over subsequent months, a decline in hyperexpanded clone frequencies was noted, and after one year, T-cell counts and TCRbeta diversity were mostly ascribed to newly produced T cells.

CDR1 and CDR2, per the germline V gene (reference sequence), are MNHEY and SMNVEV. The V and J ends are trimmed by 9 bases and 0 bases, leaving 9 bases between them. Spanning cysteine to phenylalanine, the CDR3 consists of 13 amino acids. Only the CDR3 DNA stays, 39 bases, in frame from base 1. The library was made by PCR. The sample was run on an Illumina HiSeq 2500. TCR library preparation used molecular barcoding, with unique molecular identifiers applied to normalize quantification of the TCRbeta repertoire. TCRdb trimmed the raw reads at Q25, called clones with MiXCR and kept productive beta chains. Under each unique CDR3 protein, matching rows form one entry showing the most common genes and DNA. In this sample the table shows 700,000 to 950,000 distinct CDR3 sequences, 15% to 20% of which occur a single time. The ten largest clonotypes hold around 5% of the sample. What this sample's treatment or condition label stands for: allogeneic hematopoietic cell transplantation with graft depleted of TCRalphabeta T cells and CD19 B cells. The children who served as transplant recipients had been given grafts of TCRalphabeta/CD19-depleted allogeneic hematopoietic cells.

There are many counts of this clonotype. Its binding antigen is unknown. Nothing much larger sits one base from this clone, and base qualities are not available. The TCR originated in a male patient between 10 and 17 years old who had a stem cell transplant for acute lymphoblastic leukemia, so the T cells may come from the graft donor. This specimen was PBMCs, mostly from graft donor cells, taken 360 days after TCRalphabeta/CD19-depleted stem cell transplant. The chain joins TRBV27 to TRBJ2-1, with no D gene named confidently. The CDR3 corresponds to CASGDFSYNEQFF. The DNA sequence is given as TGTGCCAGTGGGGATTTCTCCTACAATGAGCAGTTCTTC.